This TCR beta chain came from a study of beta chain features in type 1 diabetes. Study overall: Healthy donors, compared against patients, showed similar age, gender and cell yields.

About this clone: The antigen remains unidentified.

Since all of the isolated RNA was reverse transcribed, expressed TCRB transcripts were what got sequenced. The assay was immunoSEQ multiplex PCR, and TCRdb's table has in-frame clones only and misses some. The sample has some 170,000 clones; roughly 63% are singletons. Study-wide points: Over-representation of high TCR-expressing cells was a possible consequence of cDNA sequencing. More deletions and fewer insertions at VDJ junctions were found in patients with type 1 diabetes. Type 1 diabetes patients showed a moderate but significant shortening of TCRB CDR3s in all four CD4+ subsets.

The CDR3 covers 12 residues. The V end was cut by 8 bases, the J end by 5 bases, with 15 bases between. Germline CDR1 and CDR2: SQVTM and ANQGSEA. The sequence was obtained from a man under 40 with type 1 diabetes. Sequencing input: naive CD4+ T cells from blood. J is TRBJ2-5 and V is TRBV29-1, with no clear D. The CDR3 coding sequence is TGCAGCCCAGTGCGCAGGCCGGAGACCCAGTACTTC. Its protein product is CSPVRRPETQYF.